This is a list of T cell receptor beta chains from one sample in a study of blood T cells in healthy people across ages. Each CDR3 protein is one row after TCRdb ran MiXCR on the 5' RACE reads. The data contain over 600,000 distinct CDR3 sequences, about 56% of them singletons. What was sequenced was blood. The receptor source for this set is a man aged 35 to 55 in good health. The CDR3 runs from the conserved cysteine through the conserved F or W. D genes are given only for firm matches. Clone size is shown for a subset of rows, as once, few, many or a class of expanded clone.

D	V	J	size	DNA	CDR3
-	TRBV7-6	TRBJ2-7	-	TGTGCCAGCAGCTTAGTTTCTGTTGGGGATGAGCAGTACTTC	CASSLVSVGDEQYF
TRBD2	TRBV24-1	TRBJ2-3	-	TGTGCCACCAGTGACCCAGCGGGGACTAGCACAGATACGCAGTATTTT	CATSDPAGTSTDTQYF
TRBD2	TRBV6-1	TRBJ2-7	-	TGTGCCAGCAGCCCTTTAGCGGGCGTCGACAATGAGCAGTACTTC	CASSPLAGVDNEQYF
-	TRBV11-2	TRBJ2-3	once	TGTGCCAGCAGCTCGGACGGGTGGGAGGCCAGCACAGATACGCAGTATTTT	CASSSDGWEASTDTQYF
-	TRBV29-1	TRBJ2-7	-	TGCAGCGTGGGACATCTCTACGAGCAGTACTTC	CSVGHLYEQYF
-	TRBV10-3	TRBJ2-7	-	TGTGCCATCAGAGTGAACATTGCCTACGAGCAGTACTTC	CAIRVNIAYEQYF
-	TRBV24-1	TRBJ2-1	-	TGTGCCACCAGTGAACGGGGTAGCTCCTACAATGAGCAGTTCTTC	CATSERGSSYNEQFF
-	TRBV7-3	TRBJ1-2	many	TGTGCCAGCAGCCCTTCAGGGGACTATGGCTACACCTTC	CASSPSGDYGYTF
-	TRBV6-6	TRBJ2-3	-	TGTGCCAGCAGTTACGGGGCGGGGGATACGCAGTATTTT	CASSYGAGDTQYF
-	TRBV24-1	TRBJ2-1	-	TGTGCCACCAGTGATTTGCAAGGGCAGGGACGACACAATGAGCAGTTCTTC	CATSDLQGQGRHNEQFF
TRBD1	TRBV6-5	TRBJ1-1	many	TGTGCCAGCCGGGGTTACCGGACAGGGCAGAACACTGAAGCTTTCTTT	CASRGYRTGQNTEAFF
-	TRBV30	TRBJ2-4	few	TGTGCCTGGGGACCGCAGGGTGAAGTTCAGTACTTC	CAWGPQGEVQYF
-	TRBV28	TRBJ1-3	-	TGTGCCAGCAGTTCCGGGCCTGAAATGGAGCCCTTGGGGGACACCATATATTTT	CASSSGPEMEPLGDTIYF
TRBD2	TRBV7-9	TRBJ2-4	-	TGTGCCAGCAGCGGAGCTGGACTAGCGGGAGGGCAAAACATTCAGTACTTC	CASSGAGLAGGQNIQYF
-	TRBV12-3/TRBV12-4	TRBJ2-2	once	TGTGCCAGCAGACTCGGCCCTGGGGCCGGGGAGCTGTTTTTT	CASRLGPGAGELFF
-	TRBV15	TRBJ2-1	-	TGTGCCACCAGCAGAATAACCATGTCGACCAATGAGCAGTTCTTC	CATSRITMSTNEQFF
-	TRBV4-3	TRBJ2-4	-	TGCGCCAGCAGCCAGGACGATAAAAACATTCAGTACTTC	CASSQDDKNIQYF
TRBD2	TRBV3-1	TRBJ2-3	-	TGTGCCAGCAGCCAAGTTAGCGGGGTCACAGATACGCAGTATTTT	CASSQVSGVTDTQYF
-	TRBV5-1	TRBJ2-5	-	TGCGCCAGCAGCTCGGACTCGATGGGGGAGACCCAGTACTTC	CASSSDSMGETQYF
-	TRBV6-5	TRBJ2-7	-	TGTGCCAGCAGTTACTCAGGGGGGGAGGCCCAGTACTTC	CASSYSGGEAQYF
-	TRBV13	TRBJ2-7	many	TGTGCCAGCAGCCCTGCCTACGAGCAGTACTTC	CASSPAYEQYF
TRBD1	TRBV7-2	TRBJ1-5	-	TGTGCCAGCACCACAGGGGGGGGGAGTCAGCCCCAGCATTTT	CASTTGGGSQPQHF
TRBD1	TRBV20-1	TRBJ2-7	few	TGCAGTGCTGAACCGGGACAGGGTTACGAGCAGTACTTC	CSAEPGQGYEQYF
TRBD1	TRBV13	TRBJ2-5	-	TGTGCCAGCAGCAAAAAGGGACAGGGGATGATGGAGACCCAGTACTTC	CASSKKGQGMMETQYF
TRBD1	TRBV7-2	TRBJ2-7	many	TGTGCCAGCAGCTCGACAGGGTGGGGAGAGCAGTACTTC	CASSSTGWGEQYF
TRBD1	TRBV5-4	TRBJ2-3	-	TGTGCCAGCAGCCACCCCCGACAGGGAACGACAGATACGCAGTATTTT	CASSHPRQGTTDTQYF
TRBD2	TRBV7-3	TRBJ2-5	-	TGTGCCAGCAGCTTAACCAGCGGGGCAGTGGGGACCCAGTACTTC	CASSLTSGAVGTQYF
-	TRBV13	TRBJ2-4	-	TGTGCCAGCAGCTTTTCACCGGGGACTCTGGGATCCAAAAACATTCAGTACTTC	CASSFSPGTLGSKNIQYF
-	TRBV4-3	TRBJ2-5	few	TGCGCCAGCAGCCAAGATGGGGAGGACCAAGAGACCCAGTACTTC	CASSQDGEDQETQYF
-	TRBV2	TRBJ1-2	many	TGTGCCAGCAGTGAGCAGGAGACCTATGGCTACACCTTC	CASSEQETYGYTF
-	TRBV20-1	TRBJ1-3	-	TGCAGTGCCCTCGAAAATCCTGCCATATATTTT	CSALENPAIYF
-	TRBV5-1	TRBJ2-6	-	TGCGCCAGCAGCTACGACAGAGGCACTGGGGCCAACGTCCTGACTTTC	CASSYDRGTGANVLTF